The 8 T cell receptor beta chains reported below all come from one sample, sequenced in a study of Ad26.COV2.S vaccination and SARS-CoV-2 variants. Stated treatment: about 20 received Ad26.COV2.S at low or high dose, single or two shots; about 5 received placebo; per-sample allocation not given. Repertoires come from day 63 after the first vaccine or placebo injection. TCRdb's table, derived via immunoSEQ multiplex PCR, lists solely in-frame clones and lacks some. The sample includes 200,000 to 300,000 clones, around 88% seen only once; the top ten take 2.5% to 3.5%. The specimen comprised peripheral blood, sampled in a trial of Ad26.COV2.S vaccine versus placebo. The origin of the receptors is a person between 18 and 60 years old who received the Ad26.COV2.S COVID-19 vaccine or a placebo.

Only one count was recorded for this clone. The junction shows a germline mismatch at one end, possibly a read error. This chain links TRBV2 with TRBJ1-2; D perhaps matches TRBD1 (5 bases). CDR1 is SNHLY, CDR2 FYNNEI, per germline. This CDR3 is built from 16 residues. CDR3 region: CASSQYAPGKVYGYTF. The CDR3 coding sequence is TGTGCTAGCAGTCAATACGCCCCAGGGAAGGTATACGGCTACACCTTC.

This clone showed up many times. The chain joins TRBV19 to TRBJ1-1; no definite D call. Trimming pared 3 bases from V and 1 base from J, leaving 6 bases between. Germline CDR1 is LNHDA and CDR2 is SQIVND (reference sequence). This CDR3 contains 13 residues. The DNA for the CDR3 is TGTGCCAGTAGTATGAACAAGAACACTGAAGCTTTCTTT. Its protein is CASSMNKNTEAFF.

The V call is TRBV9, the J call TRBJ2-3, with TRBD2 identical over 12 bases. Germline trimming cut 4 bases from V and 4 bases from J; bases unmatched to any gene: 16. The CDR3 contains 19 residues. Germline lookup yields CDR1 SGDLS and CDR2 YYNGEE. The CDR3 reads CASSPQTSGGLMGADTQYF. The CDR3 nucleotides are TGTGCCAGCAGCCCTCAGACTAGCGGGGGCCTGATGGGGGCAGATACGCAGTATTTT.

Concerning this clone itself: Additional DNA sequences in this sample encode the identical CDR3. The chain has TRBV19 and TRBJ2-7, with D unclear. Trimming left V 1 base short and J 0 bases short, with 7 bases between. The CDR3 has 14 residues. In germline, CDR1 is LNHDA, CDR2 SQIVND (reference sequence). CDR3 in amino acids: CASSIGGSSYEQYF. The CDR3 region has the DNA TGTGCCAGTAGTATAGGAGGTAGCTCCTACGAGCAGTACTTC.

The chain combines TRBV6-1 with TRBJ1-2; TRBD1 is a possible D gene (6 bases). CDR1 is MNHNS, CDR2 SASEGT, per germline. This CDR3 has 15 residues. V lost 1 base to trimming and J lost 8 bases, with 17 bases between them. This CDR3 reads CASSEGRPGAGGYTF. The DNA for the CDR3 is TGTGCCAGCAGTGAAGGTCGACCGGGGGCGGGAGGCTACACCTTC.

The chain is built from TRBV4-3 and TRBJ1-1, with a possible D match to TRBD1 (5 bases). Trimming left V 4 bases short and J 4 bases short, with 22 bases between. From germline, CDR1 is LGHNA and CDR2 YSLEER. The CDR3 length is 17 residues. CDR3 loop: CASSPWAGKGSATEAFF. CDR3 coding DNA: TGCGCCAGCAGCCCCTGGGCAGGGAAGGGATCGGCCACTGAAGCTTTCTTT.

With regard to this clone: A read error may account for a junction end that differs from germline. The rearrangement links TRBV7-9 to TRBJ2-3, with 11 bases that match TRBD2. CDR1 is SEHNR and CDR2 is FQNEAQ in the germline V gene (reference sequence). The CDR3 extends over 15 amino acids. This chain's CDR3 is CASSLAGGPTDTQYF. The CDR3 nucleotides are TGTGCCAGCAGCCTAGCGGGAGGCCCTACAGATACGCAGTATTTT.

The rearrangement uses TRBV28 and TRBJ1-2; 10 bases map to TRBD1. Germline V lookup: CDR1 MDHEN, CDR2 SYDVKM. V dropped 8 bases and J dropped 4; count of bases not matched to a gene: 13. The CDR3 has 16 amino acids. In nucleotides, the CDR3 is TGTGCCAGCGTCGCTACAGGGACAGGGGTCCTCTATGGCTACACCTTC. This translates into CASVATGTGVLYGYTF.